The rows below give T cell receptor beta chains drawn from one sample of a study of blood T cell repertoires in COVID-19. TCRdb's copy holds only in-frame clones and misses some; the assay was immunoSEQ multiplex PCR. This sample carries around 400,000 clones, approximately 89% of them seen once, and the ten largest clones take roughly a tenth. The material sequenced was peripheral blood. Receptor source: a woman in her twenties or thirties with COVID-19, enrolled during active disease. Each CDR3 is given with its conserved first and last residue. A D gene is named only where the DNA matches it firmly. Not all rows give a size; the values are once, few, many and, for expanded clones, a class.

CASSPGLAGNTQYF,TGTGCCAGCAGCCCTGGACTAGCGGGGAATACGCAGTATTTT,TRBD2,TRBV13,TRBJ2-3,.
CASSQDAGGWAEAFF,TGCGCCAGCAGCCAAGATGCAGGGGGCTGGGCTGAAGCTTTCTTT,TRBD1,TRBV4-1,TRBJ1-1,.
CASSPGGGGLDTQYF,TGTGCCAGCAGCCCTGGAGGCGGGGGATTAGATACGCAGTATTTT,TRBD2,TRBV7-6,TRBJ2-3,once
CASSLDRYTGELFF,TGCGCCAGCAGCCTAGATAGATACACCGGGGAGCTGTTTTTT,.,TRBV4-3,TRBJ2-2,.
CASSHAIRDTEAFF,TGCGCCAGCAGCCATGCGATCAGGGACACTGAAGCTTTCTTT,.,TRBV4-1,TRBJ1-1,once
CASIWTENNEQFF,TGTGCCAGCATATGGACAGAGAACAATGAGCAGTTCTTC,.,TRBV2,TRBJ2-1,many
CASSQLRDRINEQFF,TGTGCCAGCAGCCAACTCCGGGACAGGATAAATGAGCAGTTCTTC,TRBD1,TRBV3-1/TRBV3-2,TRBJ2-1,.
CASSPRRELQPQHF,TGTGCCAGCAGCCCTCGGAGGGAACTTCAGCCCCAGCATTTT,.,TRBV28,TRBJ1-5,.
CASSWGPGGMEAFF,TGCGCCAGCAGCTGGGGGCCAGGGGGGATGGAAGCTTTCTTT,TRBD1,TRBV5-1,TRBJ1-1,.
CASRGYHEQYF,TGCGCCAGCCGGGGGTATCACGAGCAGTACTTC,.,TRBV5-1,TRBJ2-7,.
CASSPGTNSYNEQFF,TGTGCCAGCAGCCCCGGGACTAACTCCTACAATGAGCAGTTCTTC,TRBD2,TRBV5-5,TRBJ2-1,.
CAWRRDRSGEQYF,TGTGCCTGGAGGCGGGACCGGTCGGGGGAGCAGTACTTC,.,TRBV30,TRBJ2-7,.
CASRFRGGTNTEAFF,TGTGCCAGCAGATTTCGGGGGGGGACGAACACTGAAGCTTTCTTT,.,TRBV25-1,TRBJ1-1,.
CATSDSALGAPYEQYF,TGTGCCACCAGTGATTCGGCATTGGGGGCGCCCTACGAGCAGTACTTC,.,TRBV24-1,TRBJ2-7,.
CACARGDNQPQHF,TGTGCCTGCGCCAGGGGCGACAATCAGCCCCAGCATTTT,.,TRBV18,TRBJ1-5,.
CASIKTGGKETQYF,TGTGCCAGCATCAAGACAGGGGGAAAAGAGACCCAGTACTTC,TRBD1,TRBV28,TRBJ2-5,.
CASSPRTGGNEKLFF,TGTGCCAGCAGCCCCCGGACAGGGGGTAATGAAAAACTGTTTTTT,TRBD1,TRBV5-4,TRBJ1-4,.
CASSLAAGVEETQYF,TGCGCCAGCAGCTTGGCCGCGGGGGTAGAAGAGACCCAGTACTTC,TRBD2,TRBV5-1,TRBJ2-5,once
CASSFRPEGPPDTQYF,TGTGCCAGCAGTTTCCGCCCGGAGGGGCCTCCAGATACGCAGTATTTT,.,TRBV27,TRBJ2-3,.
CASSSTGEETQYF,TGTGCCAGCAGTTCGACAGGGGAAGAGACCCAGTACTTC,TRBD1,TRBV28,TRBJ2-5,.
CSVEGAGKNNEQFF,TGCAGCGTTGAAGGAGCGGGGAAGAACAATGAGCAGTTCTTC,TRBD2,TRBV29-1,TRBJ2-1,.
CASGQGDTQYF,TGTGCCAGCGGACAGGGGGATACGCAGTATTTT,TRBD1,TRBV6-5,TRBJ2-3,.